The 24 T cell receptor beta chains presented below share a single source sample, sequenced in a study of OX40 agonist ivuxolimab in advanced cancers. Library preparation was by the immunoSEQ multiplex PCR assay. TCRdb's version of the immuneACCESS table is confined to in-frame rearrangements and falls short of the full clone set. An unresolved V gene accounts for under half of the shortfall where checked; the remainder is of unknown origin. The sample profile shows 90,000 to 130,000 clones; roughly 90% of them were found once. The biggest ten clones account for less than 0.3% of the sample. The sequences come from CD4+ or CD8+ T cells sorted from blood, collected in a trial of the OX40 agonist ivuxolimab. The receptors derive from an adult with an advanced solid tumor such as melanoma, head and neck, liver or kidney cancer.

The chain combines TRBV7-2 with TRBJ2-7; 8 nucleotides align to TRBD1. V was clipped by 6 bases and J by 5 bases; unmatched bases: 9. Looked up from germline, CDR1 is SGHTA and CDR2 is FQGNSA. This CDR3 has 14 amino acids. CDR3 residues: CASRFGQGFDEQYF. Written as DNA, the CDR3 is TGTGCCAGCAGGTTCGGACAGGGTTTCGACGAGCAGTACTTC.

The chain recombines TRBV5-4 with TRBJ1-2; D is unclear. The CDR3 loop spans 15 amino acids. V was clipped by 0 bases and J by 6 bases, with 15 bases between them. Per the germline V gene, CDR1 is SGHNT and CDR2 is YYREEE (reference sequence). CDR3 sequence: CASSLDEIDYDGYTF. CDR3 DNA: TGTGCCAGCAGCTTGGACGAAATTGACTACGATGGCTACACCTTC.

The CDR3 loop is CAIGPQGGVIEAFF. In nucleotides, the CDR3 is TGTGCCATCGGCCCTCAAGGAGGAGTCATTGAAGCTTTCTTT. The V and J genes are TRBV10-3 and TRBJ1-1; no clear D gene. V shed 8 bases and J shed 7 bases, with 20 bases lying between them. CDR1 is ENHRY and CDR2 is SYGVKD in the germline V gene. The CDR3 length is 14 residues.

This chain's CDR3 is CASSLVAGGWTDTQYF. DNA of the CDR3: TGTGCCAGCAGCTTAGTGGCAGGGGGTTGGACAGATACGCAGTATTTT. This sequence joins TRBV7-8 and TRBJ2-3; 7 nucleotides align to TRBD1. J was trimmed by 3 bases and V by 1 base; bases with no gene match: 7. Germline V lookup: CDR1 SGHVS, CDR2 FQNEAQ. The CDR3 covers 16 residues.

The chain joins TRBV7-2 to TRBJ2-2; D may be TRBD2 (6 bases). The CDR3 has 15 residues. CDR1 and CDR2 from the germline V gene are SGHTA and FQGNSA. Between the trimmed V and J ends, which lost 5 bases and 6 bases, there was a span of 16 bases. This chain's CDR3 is CASSPLANVAGELFF. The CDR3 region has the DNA TGTGCCAGCAGCCCACTAGCAAATGTCGCCGGGGAGCTGTTTTTT.

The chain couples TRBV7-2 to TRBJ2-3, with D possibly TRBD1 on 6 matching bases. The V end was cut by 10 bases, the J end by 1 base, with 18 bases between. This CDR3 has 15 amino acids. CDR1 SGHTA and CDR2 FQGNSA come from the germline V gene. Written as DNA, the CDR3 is TGTGCCACCGCCGTCCGCGGACAGCGCACAGATACGCAGTATTTT. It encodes CATAVRGQRTDTQYF. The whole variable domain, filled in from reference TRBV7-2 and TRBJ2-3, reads GAGVSQSPSNKVTEKGKDVELRCDPISGHTALYWYRQSLGQGLEFLIYFQGNSAPDKSGLPSDRFSAERTGGSVSTLTIQRTQQEDSAVYLCATAVRGQRTDTQYFGPGTRLTVL.

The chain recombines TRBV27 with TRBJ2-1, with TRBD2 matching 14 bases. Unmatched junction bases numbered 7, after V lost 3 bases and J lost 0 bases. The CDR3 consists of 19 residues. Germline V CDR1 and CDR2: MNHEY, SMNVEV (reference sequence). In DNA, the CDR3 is TGTGCCAGCAGTTTCGCCGGGACTAGCGGGGGCCCCTCCTACAATGAGCAGTTCTTC. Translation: CASSFAGTSGGPSYNEQFF.

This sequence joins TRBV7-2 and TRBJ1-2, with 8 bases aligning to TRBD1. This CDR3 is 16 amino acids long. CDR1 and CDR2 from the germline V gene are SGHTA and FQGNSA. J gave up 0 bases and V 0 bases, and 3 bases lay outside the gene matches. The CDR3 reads CASSLALDRANYGYTF. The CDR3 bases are TGTGCCAGCAGCTTAGCCCTGGACAGGGCTAACTATGGCTACACCTTC.

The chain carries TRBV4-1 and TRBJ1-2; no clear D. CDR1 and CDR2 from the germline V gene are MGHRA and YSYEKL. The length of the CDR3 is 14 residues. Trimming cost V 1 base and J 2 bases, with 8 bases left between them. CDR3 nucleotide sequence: TGCGCCAGCAGCCAAGGAGGCTCGAACTATGGCTACACCTTC. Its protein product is CASSQGGSNYGYTF.

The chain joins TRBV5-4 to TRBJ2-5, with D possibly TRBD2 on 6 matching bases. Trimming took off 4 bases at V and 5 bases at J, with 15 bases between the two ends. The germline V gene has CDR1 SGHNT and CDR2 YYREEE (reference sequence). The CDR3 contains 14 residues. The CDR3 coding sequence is TGTGCCAGCAGCCCTGGGGCGGGGAGGGAGACCCAGTACTTC. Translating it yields CASSPGAGRETQYF.

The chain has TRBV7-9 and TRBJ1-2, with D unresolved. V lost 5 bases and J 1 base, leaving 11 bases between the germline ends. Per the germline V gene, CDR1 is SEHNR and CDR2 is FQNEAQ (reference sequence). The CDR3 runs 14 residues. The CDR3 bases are TGTGCCAGCAGCATGGGGATTCTTAACTATGGCTACACCTTC. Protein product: CASSMGILNYGYTF.

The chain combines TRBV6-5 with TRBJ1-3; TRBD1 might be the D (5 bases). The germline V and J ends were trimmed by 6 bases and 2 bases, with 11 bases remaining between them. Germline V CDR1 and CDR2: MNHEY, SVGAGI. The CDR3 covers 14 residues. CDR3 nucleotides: TGTGCCAGCAGAAGTGGGGGACCTGGAAACACCATATATTTT. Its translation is CASRSGGPGNTIYF.

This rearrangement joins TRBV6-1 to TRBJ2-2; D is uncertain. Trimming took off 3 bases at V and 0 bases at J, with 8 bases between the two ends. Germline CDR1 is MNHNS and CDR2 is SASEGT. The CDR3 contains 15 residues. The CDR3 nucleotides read TGTGCCAGCAGTGAGGGATTCGCGAACACCGGGGAGCTGTTTTTT. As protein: CASSEGFANTGELFF.

CDR3 sequence (DNA): TGTGCCAGTAGTACCACCTGGCGCTACGAGCAGTACTTC. Residues: CASSTTWRYEQYF. The rearrangement links TRBV19 to TRBJ2-7; D is ambiguous. The CDR3 consists of 13 residues. Germline CDR1 is LNHDA and CDR2 is SQIVND (reference sequence). Trimming shortened V by 4 bases and J by 3 bases, and 10 bases separated the two germline ends. Full variable domain (outside the CDR3, taken from reference TRBV19 and TRBJ2-7): DGGITQSPKYLFRKEGQNVTLSCEQNLNHDAMYWYRQDPGQGLRLIYYSQIVNDFQKGDIAEGYSVSREKKESFPLTVTSAQKNPTAFYLCASSTTWRYEQYFGPGTRLTVT.

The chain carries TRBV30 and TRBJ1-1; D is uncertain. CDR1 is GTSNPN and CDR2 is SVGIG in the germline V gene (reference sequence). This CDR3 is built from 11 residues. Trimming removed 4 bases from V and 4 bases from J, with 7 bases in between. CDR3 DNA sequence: TGTGCCTGGACCCAGAGCACTGAAGCTTTCTTT. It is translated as CAWTQSTEAFF.

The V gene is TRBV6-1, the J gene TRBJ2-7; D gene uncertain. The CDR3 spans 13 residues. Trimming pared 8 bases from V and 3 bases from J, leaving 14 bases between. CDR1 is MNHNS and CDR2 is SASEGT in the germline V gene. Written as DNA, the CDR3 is TGTGCCAGCCAATCTTCGACCCGCTACGAGCAGTACTTC. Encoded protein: CASQSSTRYEQYF.

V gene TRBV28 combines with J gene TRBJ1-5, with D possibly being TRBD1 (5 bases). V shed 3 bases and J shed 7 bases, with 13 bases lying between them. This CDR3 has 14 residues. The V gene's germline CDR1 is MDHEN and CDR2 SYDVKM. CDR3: CASSFPGNRQPQHF. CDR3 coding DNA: TGTGCCAGCAGTTTTCCAGGGAACCGCCAGCCCCAGCATTTT.

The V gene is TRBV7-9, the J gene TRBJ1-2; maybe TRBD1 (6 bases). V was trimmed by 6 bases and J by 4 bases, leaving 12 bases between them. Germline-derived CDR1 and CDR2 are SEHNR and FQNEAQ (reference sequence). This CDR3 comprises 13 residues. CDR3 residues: CASRPGQTYGYTF. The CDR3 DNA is TGTGCCAGCAGACCCGGACAGACCTATGGCTACACCTTC.

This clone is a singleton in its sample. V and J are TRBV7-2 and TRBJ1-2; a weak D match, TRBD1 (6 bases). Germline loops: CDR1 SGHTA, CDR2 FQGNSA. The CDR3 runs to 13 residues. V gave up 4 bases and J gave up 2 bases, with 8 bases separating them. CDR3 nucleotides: TGTGCCAGCAGCTCGACAGGAAACTATGGCTACACCTTC. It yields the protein CASSSTGNYGYTF.

CDR3 nucleotide sequence: TGTGCCAGCAGCTCCTTGATTAGGGGACAGGGGGTAGGGGACACTGAAGCTTTCTTT. Translating it yields CASSSLIRGQGVGDTEAFF. J is TRBJ1-1 and V is TRBV11-2, with 11 bases lining up with TRBD1. The CDR3 has 19 residues. Per germline, CDR1 SGHAT and CDR2 FQNNGV. Trimming at V came to 4 bases and at J to 3 bases, leaving 16 bases not matched to a gene.

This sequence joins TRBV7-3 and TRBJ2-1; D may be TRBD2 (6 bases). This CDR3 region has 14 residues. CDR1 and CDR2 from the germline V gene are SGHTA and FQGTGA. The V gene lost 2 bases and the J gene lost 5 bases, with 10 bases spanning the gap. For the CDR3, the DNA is TGTGCCAGCAGCTTAGCGGGGAGGAACAATGAGCAGTTCTTC. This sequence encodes CASSLAGRNNEQFF.

For the CDR3, the DNA is TGTGCCAGTAGTATAAGGGACAGGAAGAGTTATAGCAATCAGCCCCAGCATTTT. Amino acid sequence: CASSIRDRKSYSNQPQHF. This rearrangement joins TRBV19 to TRBJ1-5; 8 positions agree with TRBD1. V was clipped by 2 bases and J by 0 bases; unmatched bases: 9. CDR3 size: 18 residues. Germline V CDR1 and CDR2: LNHDA, SQIVND (reference sequence).

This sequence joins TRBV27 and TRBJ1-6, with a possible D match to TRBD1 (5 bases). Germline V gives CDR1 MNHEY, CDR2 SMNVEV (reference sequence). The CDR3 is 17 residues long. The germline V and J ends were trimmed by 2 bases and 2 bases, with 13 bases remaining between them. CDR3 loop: CASSLIAGRPYNSPLHF. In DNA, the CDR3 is TGTGCCAGCAGTTTAATTGCAGGGAGACCCTATAATTCACCCCTCCACTTT.

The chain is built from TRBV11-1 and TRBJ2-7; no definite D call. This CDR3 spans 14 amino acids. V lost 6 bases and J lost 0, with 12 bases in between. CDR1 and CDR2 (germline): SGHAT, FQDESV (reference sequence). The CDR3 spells CASSETRNSYEQYF. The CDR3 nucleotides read TGTGCCAGCAGTGAGACCCGAAACTCCTACGAGCAGTACTTC.